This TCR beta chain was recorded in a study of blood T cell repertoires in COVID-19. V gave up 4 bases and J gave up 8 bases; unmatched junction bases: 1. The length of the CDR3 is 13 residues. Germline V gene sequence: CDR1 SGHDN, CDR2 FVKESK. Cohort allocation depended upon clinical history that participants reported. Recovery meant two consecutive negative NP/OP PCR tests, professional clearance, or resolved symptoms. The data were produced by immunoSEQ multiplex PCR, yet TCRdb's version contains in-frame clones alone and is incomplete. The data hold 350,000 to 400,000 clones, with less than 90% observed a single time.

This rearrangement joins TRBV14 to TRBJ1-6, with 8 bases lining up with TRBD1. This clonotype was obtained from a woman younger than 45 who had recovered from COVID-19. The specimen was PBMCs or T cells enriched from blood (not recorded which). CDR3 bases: TGTGCCAGCAGCCGGGGACAGGATTCACCCCTCCACTTT. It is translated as CASSRGQDSPLHF.